Listed below are T cell receptor beta chains from one sample, sequenced in a study of T cells in Graves' hyperthyroidism and ophthalmopathy. TCRdb used MiXCR to reprocess the multiplex PCR reads, holding one entry per CDR3 protein. The table records about 400,000 distinct CDR3 sequences, around 14% of them present only once. Sequenced: blood. The receptors shown here come from a woman in her twenties or thirties with Graves' hyperthyroidism. Each CDR3 is given with its conserved first and last residue.

j_gene | v_gene | CDR3aa
TRBJ2-5 | TRBV20-1 | CSGSRGTQYF
TRBJ2-1 | TRBV11-2 | CASSLVTSGRSQFF
TRBJ2-1 | TRBV10-3 | CANGQHNEQFF
TRBJ2-1 | TRBV29-1 | CSVYPAVANEQFF
TRBJ1-5 | TRBV2 | CASSFRAGIRNQPQHF
TRBJ1-2 | TRBV12-3/TRBV12-4 | CASSFSFGRAYGYTF
TRBJ1-3 | TRBV6-5 | CASSYGGTGNTIYF
TRBJ1-1 | TRBV19 | CASSIRGSDGAFF
TRBJ1-5 | TRBV9 | CASSAQGQSYQPQHF
TRBJ2-4 | TRBV6-1 | CASSRDTQGAKNIQYF
TRBJ1-2 | TRBV20-1 | CSVPGQGLANYGYTF
TRBJ2-7 | TRBV3-1 | CASSRRTVSYEQYF
TRBJ2-7 | TRBV4-1 | CASSQGLAASYEQYF
TRBJ2-1 | TRBV6-1 | CASSHPGQGYNEQFF
TRBJ2-3 | TRBV20-1 | CSANTVQRTDTQYF
TRBJ2-6 | TRBV20-1 | CSARDLVRDSVLSGANVLTF
TRBJ2-5 | TRBV25-1 | CASSEFGAPETQYF
TRBJ1-6 | TRBV28 | CASSPTQGYNSPLHF
TRBJ1-1 | TRBV6-1 | CASSALDRGNTEAFF
TRBJ2-2 | TRBV20-1 | CSASQPAGGSGELFF
TRBJ1-5 | TRBV20-1 | CSAEIPGRVRTQPQHF
. | TRBV20-1 | CSARPRTGRTIQYF
TRBJ2-1 | TRBV2 | CASHREYEQFF
TRBJ1-1 | TRBV5-5 | CASSLEGLKLNTEAFF
TRBJ2-1 | TRBV7-9 | CASSSLYGTSYNEQFF
TRBJ1-5 | TRBV24-1 | CATEAGSNQPQHF
TRBJ1-5 | TRBV7-9 | CASSKWVAPRGDNNQPQHF
TRBJ2-1 | TRBV20-1 | CSAGDYYNEQFF
TRBJ1-5 | TRBV19 | CASSTRPDRFNQPQHF
TRBJ1-1 | TRBV28 | CASSLLRLEAFF
TRBJ2-3 | TRBV7-9 | CASSTRLAGADTQYF
TRBJ1-2 | TRBV15 | CATSNPKRPAENYGYTF
TRBJ2-6 | TRBV27 | CASSARPDRGGRISGANVLTF
TRBJ2-1 | TRBV11-1 | CASSLSAGRYNEQFF
TRBJ1-4 | TRBV5-8 | CASRWGDLNEKLFF
TRBJ2-5 | TRBV11-2 | CASSLRANGETQYF
TRBJ2-2 | TRBV10-3 | CAISDPGLAENTGELFF
TRBJ1-1 | TRBV5-6 | CASSNDRGMSTEAFF
TRBJ2-1 | TRBV24-1 | CATSDPGPYNEQFF
TRBJ1-1 | TRBV12-3/TRBV12-4 | CASSLLRVEAFF
TRBJ2-3 | TRBV24-1 | CATSDWDRGQDTDTQYF
TRBJ2-1 | TRBV6-2/TRBV6-3 | CASADRRSKPGNEQFF
TRBJ1-1 | TRBV25-1 | CASFPDWGGWNTEAFF
TRBJ2-2 | TRBV24-1 | CATSDLLAGEYAEELFF
TRBJ1-2 | TRBV27 | CASSPSDRGCGGYTF
TRBJ2-1 | TRBV7-9 | CASSSKTSELDEQFF
TRBJ2-1 | TRBV11-2 | CASSLGISGSYNEQFF
TRBJ1-1 | TRBV5-1 | CASSFGLNTETFF
TRBJ2-5 | TRBV27 | CASSKAQYF
TRBJ2-2 | TRBV12-3/TRBV12-4 | CASSLRGGTGELFF
TRBJ2-3 | TRBV20-1 | CSARVPSGITDTQYF
TRBJ2-3 | TRBV7-3 | CASSWGFSTDTQYF
TRBJ2-2 | TRBV30 | CAWSVSRNTGELFF
TRBJ1-6 | TRBV12-3/TRBV12-4 | CASRKQGNYNSPLHF
TRBJ1-5 | TRBV7-8 | CASRRGGDDNQPQHF
TRBJ2-7 | TRBV24-1 | CATSDLPDEQYF
TRBJ2-4 | TRBV30 | CAYTTGGNIQYF
TRBJ2-1 | TRBV6-1 | CASSWVHGGTNEQFF
TRBJ1-5 | TRBV15 | CATSIDRGRRQPQHF